This T cell receptor (beta chain) was sequenced for a study of shared clonotypes between healthy human individuals. Germline values: CDR1 SGHAT, CDR2 FQDESV (reference sequence). The CDR3 loop spans 12 amino acids. Trimming left V 8 bases short and J 0 bases short, with 8 bases between. Donors had no recently reported acute infections or vaccinations and were HIV-negative. The donors, all of them Caucasian adults, lived in Nashville, Tennessee. The study separated CD4+ cells into CD45RA+ naive and CD45RA-negative memory subsets. Authors' analysis steps: Junction-only immunoSEQ sequences carried no quality scores, so filtering differed. Using immunoSEQ multiplex PCR, the repertoire was profiled, and TCRdb retains in-frame clones only, with some absent. For V, J and clone size, that table is used; D and trimming come from the DNA. Of 2 million to 2.5 million clones detected, approximately 96% appear once; the ten largest clones hold more than 0.1%.

The receptor was derived from a man between 18 and 29 years old in good health. The specimen was naive CD4+ T cells sorted from blood. Stated subset: CD45RA+ positively selected. J is TRBJ2-7 and V is TRBV11-1, with D hard to call. This chain's CDR3 is CASPGHSYEQYF. CDR3 nucleotide sequence: TGTGCCAGCCCCGGCCACTCCTACGAGCAGTACTTC.